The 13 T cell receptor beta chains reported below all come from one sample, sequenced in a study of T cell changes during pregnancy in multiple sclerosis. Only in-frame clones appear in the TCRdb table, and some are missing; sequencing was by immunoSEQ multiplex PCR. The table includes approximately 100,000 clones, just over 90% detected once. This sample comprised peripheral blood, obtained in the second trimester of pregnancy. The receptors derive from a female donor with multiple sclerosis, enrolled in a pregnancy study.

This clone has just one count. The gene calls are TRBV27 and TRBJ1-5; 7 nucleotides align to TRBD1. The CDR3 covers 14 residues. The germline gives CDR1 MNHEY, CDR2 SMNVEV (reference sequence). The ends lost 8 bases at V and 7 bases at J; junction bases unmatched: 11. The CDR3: CASSQGVSWQPQHF. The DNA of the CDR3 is TGTGCCAGCTCCCAGGGGGTGTCGTGGCAGCCCCAGCATTTT.

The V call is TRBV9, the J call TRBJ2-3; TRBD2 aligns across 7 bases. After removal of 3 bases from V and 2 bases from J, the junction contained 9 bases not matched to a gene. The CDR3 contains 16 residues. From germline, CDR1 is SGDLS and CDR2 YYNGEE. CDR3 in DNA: TGTGCCAGCAGCGAGGGAGGGGCGGGACCCACAGATACGCAGTATTTT. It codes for CASSEGGAGPTDTQYF.

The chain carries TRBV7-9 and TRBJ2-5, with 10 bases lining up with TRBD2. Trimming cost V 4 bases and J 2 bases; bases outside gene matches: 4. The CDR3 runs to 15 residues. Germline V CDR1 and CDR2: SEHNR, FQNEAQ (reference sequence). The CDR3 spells CASSYWTSGQETQYF. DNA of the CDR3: TGTGCCAGCAGCTATTGGACTAGCGGTCAAGAGACCCAGTACTTC.

CDR3 DNA sequence: TGTGCCAGCAGTTTATACGCAGGGTTAAGCGACGAGCAGTACTTC. The encoded protein is CASSLYAGLSDEQYF. The V and J genes are TRBV27 and TRBJ2-7, with D tentatively TRBD1 (5 bases). Germline V lookup: CDR1 MNHEY, CDR2 SMNVEV (reference sequence). The CDR3 is 15 residues long. The V and J ends lost 1 base and 5 bases respectively, with 15 bases between them.

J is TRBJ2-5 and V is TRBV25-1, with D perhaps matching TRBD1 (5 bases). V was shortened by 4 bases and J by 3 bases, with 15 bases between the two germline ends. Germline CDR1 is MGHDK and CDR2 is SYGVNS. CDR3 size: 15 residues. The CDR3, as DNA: TGTGCCAGCAGTGGCAGGAGTACAGGCGAAGAGACCCAGTACTTC. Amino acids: CASSGRSTGEETQYF.

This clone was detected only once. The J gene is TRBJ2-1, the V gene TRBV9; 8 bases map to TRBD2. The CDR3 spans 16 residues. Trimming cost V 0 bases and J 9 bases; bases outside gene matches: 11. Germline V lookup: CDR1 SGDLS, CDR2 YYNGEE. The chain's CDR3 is CASSVDGGGGGSEQFF. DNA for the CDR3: TGTGCCAGCAGCGTAGACGGTGGGGGCGGGGGGAGTGAGCAGTTCTTC.

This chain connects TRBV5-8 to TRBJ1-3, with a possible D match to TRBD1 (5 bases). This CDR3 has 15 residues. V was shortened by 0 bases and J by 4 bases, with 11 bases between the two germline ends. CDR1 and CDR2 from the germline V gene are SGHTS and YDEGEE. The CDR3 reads CASSLGQGTGNTIYF. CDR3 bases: TGTGCCAGCAGCTTGGGTCAGGGAACCGGAAACACCATATATTTT.

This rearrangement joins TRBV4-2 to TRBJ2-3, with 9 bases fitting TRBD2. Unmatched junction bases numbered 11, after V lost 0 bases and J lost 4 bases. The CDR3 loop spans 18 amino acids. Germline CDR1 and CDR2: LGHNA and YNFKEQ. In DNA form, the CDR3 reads TGTGCCAGCAGCCAAGATGCGGGAGGGCCCGTTGTAGCAGATACGCAGTATTTT. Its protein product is CASSQDAGGPVVADTQYF.

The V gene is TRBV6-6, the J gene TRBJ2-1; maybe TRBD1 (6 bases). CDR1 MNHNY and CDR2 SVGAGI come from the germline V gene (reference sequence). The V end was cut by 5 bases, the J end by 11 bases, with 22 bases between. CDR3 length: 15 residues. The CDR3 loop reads CASSTSSTGHGKQFF. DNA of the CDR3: TGTGCCAGCAGTACCTCTTCCACAGGGCATGGTAAGCAGTTCTTC.

The CDR3 coding sequence is TGCAGCGTTGGAGGTTTACTTACCGGGGAGCTGTTTTTT. This translates into CSVGGLLTGELFF. The chain combines TRBV29-1 with TRBJ2-2; no reliable D call. Deletions cut 4 bases from V and 5 bases from J, with 11 bases between. The CDR3 is 13 amino acids. Germline values: CDR1 SQVTM, CDR2 ANQGSEA.

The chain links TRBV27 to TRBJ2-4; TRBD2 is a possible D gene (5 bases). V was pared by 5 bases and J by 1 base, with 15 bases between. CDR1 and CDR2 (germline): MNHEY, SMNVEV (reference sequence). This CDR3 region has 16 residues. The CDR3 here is CASSPSTRRAKNIQYF. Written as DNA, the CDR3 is TGTGCCAGCAGTCCCAGTACCAGGAGGGCCAAAAACATTCAGTACTTC.

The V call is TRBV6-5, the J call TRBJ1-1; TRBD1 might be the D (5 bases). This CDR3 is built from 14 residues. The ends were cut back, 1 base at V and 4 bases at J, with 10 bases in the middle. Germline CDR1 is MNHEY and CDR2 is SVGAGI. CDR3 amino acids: CASSYWGGGTEAFF. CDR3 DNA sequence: TGTGCCAGCAGTTACTGGGGGGGTGGCACTGAAGCTTTCTTT.

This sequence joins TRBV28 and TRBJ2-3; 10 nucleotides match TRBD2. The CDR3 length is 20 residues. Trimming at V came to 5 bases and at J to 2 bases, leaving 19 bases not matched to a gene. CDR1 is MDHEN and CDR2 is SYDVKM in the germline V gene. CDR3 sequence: CASSGWGGSSGSPLTDTQYF. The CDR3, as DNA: TGTGCCAGCAGTGGCTGGGGGGGATCTAGCGGGAGTCCCCTCACAGATACGCAGTATTTT.